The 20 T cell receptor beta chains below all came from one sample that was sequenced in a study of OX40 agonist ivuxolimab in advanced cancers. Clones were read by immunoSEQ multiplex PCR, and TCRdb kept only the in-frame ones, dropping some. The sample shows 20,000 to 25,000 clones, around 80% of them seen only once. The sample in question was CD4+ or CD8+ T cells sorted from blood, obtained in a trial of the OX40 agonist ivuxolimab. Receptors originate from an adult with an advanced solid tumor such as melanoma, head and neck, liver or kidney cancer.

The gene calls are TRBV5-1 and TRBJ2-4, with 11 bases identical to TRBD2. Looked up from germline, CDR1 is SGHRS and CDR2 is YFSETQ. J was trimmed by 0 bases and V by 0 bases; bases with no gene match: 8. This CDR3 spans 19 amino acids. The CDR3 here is CASSLGLAGRRGAKNIQYF. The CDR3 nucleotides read TGCGCCAGCAGCTTGGGACTAGCGGGGAGGAGGGGAGCCAAAAACATTCAGTACTTC.

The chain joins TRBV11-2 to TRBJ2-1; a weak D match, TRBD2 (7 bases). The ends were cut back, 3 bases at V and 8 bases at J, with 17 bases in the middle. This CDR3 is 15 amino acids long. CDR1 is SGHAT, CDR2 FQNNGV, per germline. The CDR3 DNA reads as TGTGCCAGCAGCTTTAGGGGGAGGGCTATCGATGAGCAGTTCTTC. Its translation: CASSFRGRAIDEQFF.

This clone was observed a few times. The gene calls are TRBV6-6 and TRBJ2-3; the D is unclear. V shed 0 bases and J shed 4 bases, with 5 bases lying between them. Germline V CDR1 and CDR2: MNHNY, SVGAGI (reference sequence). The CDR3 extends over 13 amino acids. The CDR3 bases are TGTGCCAGCAGTTACTCCGCAGCAGATACGCAGTATTTT. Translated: CASSYSAADTQYF.

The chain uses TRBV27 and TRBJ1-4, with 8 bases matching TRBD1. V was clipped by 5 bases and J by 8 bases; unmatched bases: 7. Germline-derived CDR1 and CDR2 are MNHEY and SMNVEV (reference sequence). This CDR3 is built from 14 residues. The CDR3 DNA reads TGTGCCAGCAGTGGACAGGGAGGTTGGGAAAAACTGTTTTTT. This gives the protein CASSGQGGWEKLFF.

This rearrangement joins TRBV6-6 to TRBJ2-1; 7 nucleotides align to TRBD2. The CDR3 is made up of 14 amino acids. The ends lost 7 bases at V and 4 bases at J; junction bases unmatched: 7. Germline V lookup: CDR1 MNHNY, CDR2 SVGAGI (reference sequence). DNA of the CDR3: TGTGCCAGCACCAGAAGCGGGACGTACAATGAGCAGTTCTTC. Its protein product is CASTRSGTYNEQFF.

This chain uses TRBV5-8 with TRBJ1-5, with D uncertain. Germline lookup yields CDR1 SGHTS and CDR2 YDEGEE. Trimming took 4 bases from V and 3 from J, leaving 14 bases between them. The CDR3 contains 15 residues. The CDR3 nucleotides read TGTGCCAGCAGCGCCTGGAGGCAGTACAATCAGCCCCAGCATTTT. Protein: CASSAWRQYNQPQHF. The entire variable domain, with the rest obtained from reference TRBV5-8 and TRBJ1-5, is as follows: EAGVTQSPTHLIKTRGQQATLRCSPISGHTSVYWYQQALGLGLQFLLWYDEGEERNRGNFPPRFSGRQFPNYSSELNVNALELEDSALYLCASSAWRQYNQPQHFGDGTRLSIL.

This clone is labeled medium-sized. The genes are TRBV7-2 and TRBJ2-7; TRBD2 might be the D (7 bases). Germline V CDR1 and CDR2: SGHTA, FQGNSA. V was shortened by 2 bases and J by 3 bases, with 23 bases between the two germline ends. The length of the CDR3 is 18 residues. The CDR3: CASSLIGGEGPLSYEQYF. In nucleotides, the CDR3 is TGTGCCAGCAGCTTAATAGGGGGGGAGGGCCCTCTGAGCTACGAGCAGTACTTC.

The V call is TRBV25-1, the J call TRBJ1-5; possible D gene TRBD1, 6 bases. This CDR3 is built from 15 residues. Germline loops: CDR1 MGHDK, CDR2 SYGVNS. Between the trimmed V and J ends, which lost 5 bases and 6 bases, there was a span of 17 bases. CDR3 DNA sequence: TGTGCCAGCAGTTACTCAACGGGGGCAAGTCAGCCCCAGCATTTT. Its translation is CASSYSTGASQPQHF. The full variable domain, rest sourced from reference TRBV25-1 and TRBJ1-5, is EADIYQTPRYLVIGTGKKITLECSQTMGHDKMYWYQQDPGMELHLIHYSYGVNSTEKGDLSSESTVSRIRTEHFPLTLESARPSHTSQYLCASSYSTGASQPQHFGDGTRLSIL.

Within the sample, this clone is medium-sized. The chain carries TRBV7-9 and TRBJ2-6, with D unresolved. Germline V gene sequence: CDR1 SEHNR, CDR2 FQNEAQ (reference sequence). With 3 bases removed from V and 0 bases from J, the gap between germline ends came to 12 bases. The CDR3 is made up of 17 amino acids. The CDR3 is CASSFELHASGANVLTF. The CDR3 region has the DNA TGTGCCAGCAGCTTTGAATTACACGCCTCTGGGGCCAACGTCCTGACTTTC.

The CDR3 sequence is CASSPGGLLLDEQYF. The DNA for the CDR3 is TGTGCCAGCAGCCCGGGGGGCCTTCTCTTGGACGAGCAGTACTTC. The chain couples TRBV7-9 to TRBJ2-7; D perhaps matches TRBD2 (7 bases). This CDR3 is 15 amino acids long. Trimming pared 5 bases from V and 5 bases from J, leaving 19 bases between. CDR1 and CDR2 (germline): SEHNR, FQNEAQ (reference sequence).

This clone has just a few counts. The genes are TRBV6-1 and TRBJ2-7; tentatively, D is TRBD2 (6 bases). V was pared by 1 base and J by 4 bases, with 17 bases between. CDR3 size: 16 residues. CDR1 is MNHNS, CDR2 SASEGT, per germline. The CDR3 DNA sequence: TGTGCCAGCAGTGAAGAAGATGTGGGGGGTTGGTACGAGCAGTACTTC. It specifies CASSEEDVGGWYEQYF.

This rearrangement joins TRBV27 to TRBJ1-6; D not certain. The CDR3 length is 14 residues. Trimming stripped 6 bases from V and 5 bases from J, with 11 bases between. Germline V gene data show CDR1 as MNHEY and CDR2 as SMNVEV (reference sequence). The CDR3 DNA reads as TGTGCCAGCAGGAGGTTTTTCGATAATTCACCCCTCCACTTT. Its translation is CASRRFFDNSPLHF.

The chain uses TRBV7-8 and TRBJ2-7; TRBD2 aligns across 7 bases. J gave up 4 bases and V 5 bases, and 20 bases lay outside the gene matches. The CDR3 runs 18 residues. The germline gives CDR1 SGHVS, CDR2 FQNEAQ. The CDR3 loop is CASSQTITAAPGGYEQYF. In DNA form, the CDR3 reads TGTGCCAGCAGCCAGACAATAACGGCCGCTCCCGGGGGGTACGAGCAGTACTTC. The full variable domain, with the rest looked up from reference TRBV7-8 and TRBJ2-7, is GAGVSQSPRYKVAKRGQDVALRCDPISGHVSLFWYQQALGQGPEFLTYFQNEAQLDKSGLPSDRFFAERPEGSVSTLKIQRTQQEDSAVYLCASSQTITAAPGGYEQYFGPGTRLTVT.

The CDR3: CASHFGASWDEQYF. For the CDR3, the DNA is TGTGCCAGCCACTTCGGGGCCAGCTGGGACGAGCAGTACTTC. The genes are TRBV11-3 and TRBJ2-7; either TRBD1 or TRBD2 may supply D (5 bases each). Trimming stripped 8 bases from V and 5 bases from J, with 19 bases between. The CDR3 is 14 residues long. Germline-derived CDR1 and CDR2 are SGHNT and YENEEA.

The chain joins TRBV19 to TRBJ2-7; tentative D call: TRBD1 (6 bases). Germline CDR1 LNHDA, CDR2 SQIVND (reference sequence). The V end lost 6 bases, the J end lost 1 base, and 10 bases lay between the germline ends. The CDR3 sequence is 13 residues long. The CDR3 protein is CASSWDTSYEQYF. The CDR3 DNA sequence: TGTGCCAGTAGCTGGGACACTTCCTACGAGCAGTACTTC.

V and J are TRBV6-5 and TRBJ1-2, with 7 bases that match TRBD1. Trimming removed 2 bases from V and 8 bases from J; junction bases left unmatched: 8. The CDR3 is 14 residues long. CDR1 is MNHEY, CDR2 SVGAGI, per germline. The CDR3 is CASSYLDRPAGYTF. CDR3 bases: TGTGCCAGCAGTTACCTGGACAGGCCAGCCGGCTACACCTTC.

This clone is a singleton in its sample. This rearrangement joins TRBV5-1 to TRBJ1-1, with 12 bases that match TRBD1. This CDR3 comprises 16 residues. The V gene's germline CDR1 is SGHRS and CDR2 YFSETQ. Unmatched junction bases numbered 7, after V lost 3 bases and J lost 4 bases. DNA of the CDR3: TGCGCCAGCAGCTGGGGGGACAGGGGGCGAGGCACTGAAGCTTTCTTT. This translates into CASSWGDRGRGTEAFF.

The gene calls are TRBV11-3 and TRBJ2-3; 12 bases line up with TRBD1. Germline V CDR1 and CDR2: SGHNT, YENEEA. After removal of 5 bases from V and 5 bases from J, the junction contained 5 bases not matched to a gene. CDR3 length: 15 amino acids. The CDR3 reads CASSLGQGAKDTQYF. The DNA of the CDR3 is TGTGCCAGCAGCCTGGGACAGGGGGCGAAAGATACGCAGTATTTT.

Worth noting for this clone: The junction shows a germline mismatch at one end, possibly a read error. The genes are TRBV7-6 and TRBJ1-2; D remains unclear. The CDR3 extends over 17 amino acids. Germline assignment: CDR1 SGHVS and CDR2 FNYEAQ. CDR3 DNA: TGTGCCAGCAGCTTTAAAGCTTCTACAAGGTCTAACCATGGCTACACCTTC. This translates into CASSFKASTRSNHGYTF.

This CDR3 is CASRVDYEQYF. The CDR3 DNA follows: TGTGCCAGCAGGGTGGACTACGAGCAGTACTTC. The chain recombines TRBV6-1 with TRBJ2-7; D ambiguous. V gave up 6 bases and J gave up 3 bases, with 6 bases separating them. CDR1 and CDR2 (germline): MNHNS, SASEGT. The CDR3 is 11 residues long.